The clone carrying this TCR beta chain occurred once. Its target is not known. In the same sample, other DNA sequences code for this CDR3. Deletions cut 1 base from V and 1 base from J, with 8 bases between. The CDR3 has 14 residues. Germline V gene data show CDR1 as MGHRA and CDR2 as YSYEKL. The entry originates in a study of shared clonotypes between healthy human individuals. Study-wide context: Per donor, three plates held CD4 naive cells, three held CD4 memory, two held CD8 naive and one held CD8 memory.

Positive CCR7 selection of CD45RO-negative cells yielded the naive CD8 cells, and terminally differentiated effector memory CD45RA+ cells were excluded. General study points: Estimated clonotype richness was generally higher in naive than memory subsets.

The repertoire was sequenced with immunoSEQ multiplex PCR; TCRdb's copy has only in-frame clones and lacks some. The repertoire holds about 2 million clones, with about 95% as singletons. The sample was naive CD8+ T cells sorted from blood. The rearrangement joins TRBV4-1 to TRBJ2-7; the D is unclear. The receptor was derived from a man younger than 35 in good health. The CDR3 loop is CASSQGTSSYEQYF. As DNA, the CDR3 is TGCGCCAGCAGCCAAGGGACCAGTTCCTACGAGCAGTACTTC.